This entry lists 16 T cell receptor beta chains sequenced from one sample in a study of CD8 T cells in ankylosing spondylitis. Study conclusions and caveats: Seemingly distinctive of ankylosing spondylitis blood was a TCR beta motif formed by eight highly homologous variants.

TCRdb re-derived calls from the 5' RACE reads in MiXCR, one entry per CDR3 protein. The data contain over 700,000 distinct CDR3 sequences, roughly 19% of them singletons. The antigens these receptors bind are not known. Sequenced input: blood, either unsorted or a sorted T cell fraction (not recorded which). These TCRs come from a male donor with ankylosing spondylitis.

This clonotype was observed a few times. The V and J genes are TRBV28 and TRBJ1-1; 7 nucleotides match TRBD1. The CDR3 has 16 residues. Unmatched junction bases numbered 10, after V lost 6 bases and J lost 0 bases. Germline V CDR1 and CDR2: MDHEN, SYDVKM. The CDR3 DNA follows: TGTGCCAGCAGACTCGACAGGGCCCGAATGAACACTGAAGCTTTCTTT. Translated, it gives CASRLDRARMNTEAFF.

This clonotype was observed a handful of times. The rearrangement links TRBV5-1 to TRBJ2-7, with 8 bases that match TRBD2. The J segment lost 3 bases and the V segment lost 6 bases, leaving 8 bases of the junction unmatched. The CDR3 has 14 residues. Germline CDR1 SGHRS, CDR2 YFSETQ. The CDR3 sequence is CASKMTSDYYEQYF. The CDR3 DNA is TGCGCCAGCAAGATGACTAGCGACTACTACGAGCAGTACTTC.

This clonotype was detected ten times or more. The V and J genes are TRBV3-1 and TRBJ2-2; D is perhaps TRBD1 (6 bases). V shed 4 bases and J shed 8 bases, with 8 bases lying between them. The CDR3 runs 12 residues. CDR1 LGHDT and CDR2 YNNKEL come from the germline V gene (reference sequence). This chain's CDR3 is CASSRGPGELFF. In DNA form, the CDR3 reads TGTGCCAGCAGCCGGGGGCCGGGGGAGCTGTTTTTT.

This chain joins TRBV12-3 or TRBV12-4 and TRBJ2-3; TRBD2 is a possible D gene (6 bases). The V end was cut by 1 base, the J end by 4 bases, with 15 bases between. CDR3 length: 16 residues. As DNA, the CDR3 is TGTGCCAGCAGTTTAGTAGGGGACTTAGTGGCAGATACGCAGTATTTT. Encoded protein: CASSLVGDLVADTQYF.

There are a few counts of this clonotype. V gene TRBV9 combines with J gene TRBJ1-5, with D hard to call. Germline assignment: CDR1 SGDLS and CDR2 YYNGEE. With 0 bases removed from V and 3 bases from J, the gap between germline ends came to 10 bases. The CDR3 is made up of 15 amino acids. CDR3 region: CASSVDPTPNQPQHF. CDR3 sequence (DNA): TGTGCCAGCAGCGTAGATCCGACGCCCAATCAGCCCCAGCATTTT.

The V and J genes are TRBV28 and TRBJ2-7; the D is unclear. Germline V gene data show CDR1 as MDHEN and CDR2 as SYDVKM. The CDR3 is 12 residues long. The germline V and J ends were trimmed by 4 bases and 6 bases, with 10 bases remaining between them. In nucleotides, the CDR3 is TGTGCCAGCAGTTCCGCCGGTGGCGAGCAGTACTTC. This gives the protein CASSSAGGEQYF. The complete variable domain, with remaining parts taken from reference TRBV28 and TRBJ2-7, reads DVKVTQSSRYLVKRTGEKVFLECVQDMDHENMFWYRQDPGLGLRLIYFSYDVKMKEKGDIPEGYSVSREKKERFSLILESASTNQTSMYLCASSSAGGEQYFGPGTRLTVT.

CDR3 DNA sequence: TGCAGGGCGGATGGAGAGACTGAAGCTTTCTTT. Translation: CRADGETEAFF. The chain couples TRBV20-1 to TRBJ1-1; D is ambiguous. The V gene's germline CDR1 is DFQATT and CDR2 SNEGSKA (reference sequence). The CDR3 spans 11 residues.

This chain links TRBV5-1 with TRBJ2-5, with 7 bases fitting TRBD2. The germline V gene has CDR1 SGHRS and CDR2 YFSETQ. CDR3 length: 16 amino acids. The J segment lost 2 bases and the V segment lost 0 bases, leaving 7 bases of the junction unmatched. The CDR3 DNA reads TGCGCCAGCAGCTTGGCCGGGGCGGGGGTTCAAGAGACCCAGTACTTC. This codes for CASSLAGAGVQETQYF.

This clonotype was seen just once. This chain links TRBV25-1 with TRBJ1-2; D might be TRBD1 (5 bases). CDR1 MGHDK and CDR2 SYGVNS come from the germline V gene. CDR3 size: 15 residues. V lost 3 bases, J lost 7 bases, and 18 bases lay in between. For the CDR3, the DNA is TGTGCCAGCAGTGAGCAGGCCGGGGGGGTCTTTGGCTACACCTTC. Its translation: CASSEQAGGVFGYTF.

This sequence joins TRBV10-3 and TRBJ2-7; D may correspond to TRBD1 or TRBD2 (5 bases each). Germline V gene lookup returns CDR1 ENHRY and CDR2 SYGVKD. The CDR3 runs 14 residues. The V gene lost 0 bases and the J gene lost 5 bases, with 11 bases spanning the gap. The CDR3, as DNA: TGTGCCATCAGTGAGTCTGGGACCTACGACGAGCAGTACTTC. Translation gives CAISESGTYDEQYF.

In this sample, this clonotype turned up a few times. The rearrangement uses TRBV11-2 and TRBJ2-7; D is undetermined. The germline V gene has CDR1 SGHAT and CDR2 FQNNGV. The length of the CDR3 is 13 residues. V lost 5 bases and J lost 5, with 13 bases in between. CDR3 sequence (DNA): TGTGCCAGCAGCCGGAGTCTTCTTAACGAGCAGTACTTC. It codes for CASSRSLLNEQYF. Full variable domain (rest looked up from reference TRBV11-2 and TRBJ2-7): EAGVAQSPRYKIIEKRQSVAFWCNPISGHATLYWYQQILGQGPKLLIQFQNNGVVDDSQLPKDRFSAERLKGVDSTLKIQPAKLEDSAVYLCASSRSLLNEQYFGPGTRLTVT.

The rearrangement links TRBV28 to TRBJ2-3, with 8 nucleotides matching TRBD2. This CDR3 is built from 17 residues. V dropped 5 bases and J dropped 2; count of bases not matched to a gene: 12. Germline assignment: CDR1 MDHEN and CDR2 SYDVKM. CDR3 in amino acids: CASSPYPGGEATDTQYF. DNA for the CDR3: TGTGCCAGCAGTCCCTACCCGGGGGGGGAGGCCACAGATACGCAGTATTTT.

This rearrangement joins TRBV20-1 to TRBJ1-2; 7 nucleotides match TRBD1. V shed 1 base and J 4 bases; nucleotides not matched to a gene: 9. The V gene's germline CDR1 is DFQATT and CDR2 SNEGSKA (reference sequence). The CDR3 has 15 residues. The CDR3 DNA is TGCAGTGCTAGAGTCGACAGGGCGGTCCCCTATGGCTACACCTTC. Encoded protein: CSARVDRAVPYGYTF.

The chain is built from TRBV19 and TRBJ2-3; 8 nucleotides line up with TRBD2. This CDR3 is 15 amino acids long. After removal of 6 bases from V and 7 bases from J, the junction contained 12 bases not matched to a gene. CDR1 and CDR2 (germline): LNHDA, SQIVND (reference sequence). The CDR3: CASSERESQAHTQYF. DNA for the CDR3: TGTGCCAGTAGCGAGCGGGAGAGTCAAGCGCATACGCAGTATTTT.

V is TRBV9 and J is TRBJ2-3; 8 bases agree with TRBD2. CDR1 SGDLS and CDR2 YYNGEE come from the germline V gene. This CDR3 region has 15 residues. The trim removed 2 bases at V and 4 bases at J, leaving 6 bases unmatched. In DNA form, the CDR3 reads TGTGCCAGCAGCGTCGGCGGGAGGCTAGCAGATACGCAGTATTTT. Encoded protein: CASSVGGRLADTQYF. Supplemented by reference TRBV9 and TRBJ2-3, the full variable domain reads DSGVTQTPKHLITATGQRVTLRCSPRSGDLSVYWYQQSLDQGLQFLIQYYNGEERAKGNILERFSAQQFPDLHSELNLSSLELGDSALYFCASSVGGRLADTQYFGPGTRLTVL.

The chain combines TRBV20-1 with TRBJ1-2; D is uncertain. The germline CDR1 and CDR2 sequences are DFQATT and SNEGSKA (reference sequence). The CDR3 extends over 13 amino acids. Trimming cost V 2 bases and J 4 bases, with 11 bases left between them. The CDR3 is CSARPQIGYGYTF. Written as DNA, the CDR3 is TGCAGTGCTAGACCCCAGATCGGCTATGGCTACACCTTC.